This passage covers 5 T cell receptor beta chains from one sample sequenced in a study of cytomegalovirus exposure and HLA in healthy donors. PCR involved 60 Vbeta and 13 Jbeta primers. Sequencing was performed with immunoSEQ multiplex PCR; in TCRdb, only in-frame clones are kept and a portion is missing. The data show some 100,000 clones, more than 80% seen once. The sample consisted of PBMCs. These receptors were taken from a man aged 25-45 years in good health and CMV-seronegative.

This chain uses TRBV25-1 with TRBJ1-5; D gene uncertain. The germline gives CDR1 MGHDK, CDR2 SYGVNS. This CDR3 is 13 amino acids long. V was clipped by 3 bases and J by 10 bases, with 13 bases between them. The CDR3, as DNA: TGTGCCAGCAGTGAGGGCAACACGCCTCCCCAGCATTTT. Translated: CASSEGNTPPQHF.

The rearrangement uses TRBV6-5 and TRBJ2-1; TRBD1 agrees at 12 bases. With V trimmed by 5 bases and J by 8 bases, 7 bases remained unmatched. The CDR3 covers 15 residues. Germline values: CDR1 MNHEY, CDR2 SVGAGI. The CDR3 coding sequence is TGTGCCAGCAGTGCCGGGACAGGGGGCCCCTATGAGCAGTTCTTC. It yields the protein CASSAGTGGPYEQFF.

V gene TRBV5-5 combines with J gene TRBJ2-5; 7 bases align to TRBD1. The CDR3 spans 15 residues. Germline V gives CDR1 SGHKS, CDR2 YYEKEE (reference sequence). Trimming at V came to 5 bases and at J to 1 base, leaving 8 bases not matched to a gene. The DNA of the CDR3 is TGTGCCAGCAGGTACCGGGACAGAGTCCAAGAGACCCAGTACTTC. It codes for CASRYRDRVQETQYF.

The V gene is TRBV5-1, the J gene TRBJ2-3; the D gene is possibly TRBD1 (5 bases). Trimming pared 3 bases from V and 6 bases from J, leaving 14 bases between. The CDR3 covers 14 residues. Germline CDR1 reads SGHRS; CDR2 reads YFSETQ. CDR3 DNA: TGCGCCAGCAGCTCAGGGCAATCCTACGATACGCAGTATTTT. Translating it yields CASSSGQSYDTQYF. Full variable domain (remainder filled in from reference TRBV5-1 and TRBJ2-3): KAGVTQTPRYLIKTRGQQVTLSCSPISGHRSVSWYQQTPGQGLQFLFEYFSETQRNKGNFPGRFSGRQFSNSRSEMNVSTLELGDSALYLCASSSGQSYDTQYFGPGTRLTVL.

The V gene is TRBV6-1, the J gene TRBJ2-2, with 10 bases identical to TRBD1. V gave up 4 bases and J gave up 7 bases; unmatched junction bases: 3. The CDR3 spans 14 residues. Germline CDR1 is MNHNS and CDR2 is SASEGT. For the CDR3, the DNA is TGTGCCAGCAGTGGACAGGGGGCAATCGGGGAGCTGTTTTTT. This encodes CASSGQGAIGELFF.